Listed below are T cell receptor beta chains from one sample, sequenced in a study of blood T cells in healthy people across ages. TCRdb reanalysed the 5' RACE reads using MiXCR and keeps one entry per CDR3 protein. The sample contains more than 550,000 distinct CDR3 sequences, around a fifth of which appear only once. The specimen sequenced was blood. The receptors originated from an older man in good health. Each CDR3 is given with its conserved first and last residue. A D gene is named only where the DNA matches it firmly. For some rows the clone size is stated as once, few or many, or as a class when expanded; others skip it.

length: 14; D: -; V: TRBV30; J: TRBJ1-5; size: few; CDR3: CAWSATGAAQPQHF; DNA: TGTGCCTGGAGTGCCACGGGGGCAGCTCAGCCCCAGCATTTT
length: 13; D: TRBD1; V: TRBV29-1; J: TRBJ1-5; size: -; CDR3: CSVADRAGQPQHF; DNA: TGCAGCGTTGCGGACAGGGCGGGACAGCCCCAGCATTTT
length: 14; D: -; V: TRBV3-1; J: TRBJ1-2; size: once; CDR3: CASSQDAHSYGYTF; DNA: TGTGCCAGCAGCCAAGATGCGCATAGCTATGGCTACACCTTC
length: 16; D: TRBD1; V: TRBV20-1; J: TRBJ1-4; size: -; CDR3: CSARGTGTATNEKLFF; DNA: TGCAGTGCTAGAGGGACCGGGACAGCAACTAATGAAAAACTGTTTTTT
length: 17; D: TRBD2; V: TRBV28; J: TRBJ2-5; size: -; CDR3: CASSLRPRLAGQETQYF; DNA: TGTGCCAGCAGTCTCCGCCCTCGACTAGCGGGGCAAGAGACCCAGTACTTC
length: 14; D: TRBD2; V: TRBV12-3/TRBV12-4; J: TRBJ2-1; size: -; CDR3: CASSPLAGVFEQFF; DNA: TGTGCCAGCAGCCCATTAGCGGGAGTTTTTGAGCAGTTCTTC
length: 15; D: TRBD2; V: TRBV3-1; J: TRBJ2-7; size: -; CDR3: CASSQDPREGYEQYF; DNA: TGTGCCAGCAGCCAAGATCCCAGGGAGGGGTACGAGCAGTACTTC
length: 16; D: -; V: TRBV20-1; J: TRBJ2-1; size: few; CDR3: CSARENPGLFANEQFF; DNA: TGCAGTGCTAGGGAAAATCCCGGACTCTTCGCCAATGAGCAGTTCTTC
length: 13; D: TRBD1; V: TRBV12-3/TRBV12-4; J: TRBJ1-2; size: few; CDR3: CASSGQGLEGYTF; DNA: TGTGCCAGCAGTGGACAGGGCTTAGAAGGCTACACCTTC
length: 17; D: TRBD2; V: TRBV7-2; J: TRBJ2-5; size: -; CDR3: CASSPSLRLAGKETQYF; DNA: TGTGCCAGCAGCCCCTCGTTACGACTAGCGGGGAAAGAGACCCAGTACTTC
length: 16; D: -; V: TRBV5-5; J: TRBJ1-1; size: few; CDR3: CASSPSAGLPNTEAFF; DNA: TGTGCCAGCAGCCCGTCGGCAGGGCTACCTAACACTGAAGCTTTCTTT
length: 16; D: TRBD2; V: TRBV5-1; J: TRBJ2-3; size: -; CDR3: CPSSLAGTSGTDTQYF; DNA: TGCCCCAGCAGCTTGGCAGGGACTAGCGGCACAGATACGCAGTATTTT
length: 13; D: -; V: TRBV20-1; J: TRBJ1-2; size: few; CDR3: CSAWTSPDYGYTF; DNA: TGCAGTGCTTGGACCTCACCGGACTATGGCTACACCTTC
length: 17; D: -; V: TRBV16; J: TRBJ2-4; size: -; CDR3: CASSQFAAGVARNIQYF; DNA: TGTGCCAGCAGCCAATTTGCCGCGGGCGTAGCCAGAAACATTCAGTACTTC
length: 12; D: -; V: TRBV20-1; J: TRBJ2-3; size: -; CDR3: CSARQRVPDTHF; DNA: TGCAGTGCCAGACAGAGGGTGCCAGATACGCATTTT
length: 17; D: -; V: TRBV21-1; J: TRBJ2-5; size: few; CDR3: CASSKNTSGRWSETQYF; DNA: TGTGCCAGCAGCAAGAATACTAGCGGGAGATGGAGTGAGACCCAGTACTTC
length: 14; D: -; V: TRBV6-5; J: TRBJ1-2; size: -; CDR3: CASSYRGTNYGYTF; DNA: TGTGCCAGCAGTTACCGGGGGACCAACTATGGCTACACCTTC
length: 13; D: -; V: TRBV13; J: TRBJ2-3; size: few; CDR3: CASTPHSTDTQYF; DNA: TGTGCCAGCACCCCGCATAGCACAGATACGCAGTATTTT
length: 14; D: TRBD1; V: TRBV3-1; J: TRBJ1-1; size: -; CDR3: CASSQVQGDTEAFF; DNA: TGTGCCAGCAGCCAAGTTCAGGGGGACACTGAAGCTTTCTTT
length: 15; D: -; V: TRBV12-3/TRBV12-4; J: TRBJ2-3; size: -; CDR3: CASSAQQGRTDTQYF; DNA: TGTGCCAGCAGTGCCCAGCAGGGTAGAACAGATACGCAATATTTT
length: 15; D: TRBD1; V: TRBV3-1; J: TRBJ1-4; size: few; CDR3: CASSLQTGLTEKLFF; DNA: TGTGCCAGCAGCCTACAGACAGGGCTTACTGAAAAACTGTTTTTT
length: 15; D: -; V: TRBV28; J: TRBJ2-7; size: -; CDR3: CASSLGGYSSYEQYF; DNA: TGTGCCAGCAGTTTAGGGGGCTATAGCTCCTACGAGCAGTACTTC
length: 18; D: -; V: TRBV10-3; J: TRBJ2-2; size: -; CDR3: CAISEPPVWADNTGGLFF; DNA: TGTGCCATCAGTGAGCCCCCCGTATGGGCGGACAACACCGGGGGGCTGTTTTTT
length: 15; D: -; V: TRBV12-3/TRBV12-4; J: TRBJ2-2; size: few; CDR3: CASTPGLPLSGELFF; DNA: TGTGCCAGCACCCCGGGACTCCCCTTATCAGGGGAGCTGTTTTTT
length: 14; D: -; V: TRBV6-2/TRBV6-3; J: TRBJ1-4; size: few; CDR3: CASRIPGRSEKLFF; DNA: TGTGCCAGCAGGATTCCGGGACGAAGTGAAAAACTGTTTTTT
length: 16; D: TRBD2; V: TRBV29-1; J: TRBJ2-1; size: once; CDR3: CSVEERTSGRYNEQFF; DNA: TGCAGCGTTGAAGAACGAACTAGCGGGAGGTACAATGAGCAGTTCTTC
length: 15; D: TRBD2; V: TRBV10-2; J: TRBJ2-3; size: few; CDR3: CASSQAGGERNTQYF; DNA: TGCGCCAGCAGTCAAGCGGGGGGGGAGCGAAATACGCAGTATTTT
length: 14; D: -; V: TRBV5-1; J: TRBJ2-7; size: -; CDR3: CASSLSGRVYEQYF; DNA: TGCGCCAGCAGCTTGTCCGGCAGGGTCTACGAGCAGTACTTC
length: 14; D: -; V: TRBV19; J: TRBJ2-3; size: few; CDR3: CASSPPGVPDTQYF; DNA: TGTGCCAGTAGTCCCCCGGGAGTTCCAGATACGCAGTATTTT
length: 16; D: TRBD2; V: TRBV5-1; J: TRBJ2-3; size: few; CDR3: CASSARTSGVVDTQYF; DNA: TGCGCCAGCAGCGCGAGGACTAGCGGGGTCGTAGATACGCAGTATTTT
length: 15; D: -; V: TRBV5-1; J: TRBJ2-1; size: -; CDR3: CASSPILGDHNEQFF; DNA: TGCGCCAGCAGCCCCATATTGGGCGACCACAATGAGCAGTTCTTC
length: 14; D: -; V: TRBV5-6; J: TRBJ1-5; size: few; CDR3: CASSLSKGNQPQHF; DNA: TGTGCCAGCAGCTTGAGTAAGGGCAATCAGCCCCAGCATTTT
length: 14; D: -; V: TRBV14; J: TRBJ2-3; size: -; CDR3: CASQGLASTDTQYF; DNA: TGTGCCAGTCAGGGCCTAGCTAGCACAGATACGCAGTATTTT
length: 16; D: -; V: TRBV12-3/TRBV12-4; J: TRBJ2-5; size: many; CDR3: CASSRARDKYQETQYF; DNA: TGTGCCAGCAGTCGGGCACGGGACAAGTACCAAGAGACCCAGTACTTC
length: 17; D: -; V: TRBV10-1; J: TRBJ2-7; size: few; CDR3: CASSDGQGSRSSYEQYF; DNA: TGCGCCAGCAGTGATGGGCAGGGAAGCCGTTCATCCTACGAGCAGTACTTC
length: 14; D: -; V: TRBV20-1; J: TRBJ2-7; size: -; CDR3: CSASGGGSSYEQYF; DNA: TGCAGTGCTAGTGGCGGAGGGAGCTCCTACGAGCAGTACTTC
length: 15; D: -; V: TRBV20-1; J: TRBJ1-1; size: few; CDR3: CSARDARLGDTEAFF; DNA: TGCAGTGCTAGAGATGCCAGGCTGGGGGACACTGAAGCTTTCTTT
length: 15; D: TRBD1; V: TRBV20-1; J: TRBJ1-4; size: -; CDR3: CSASGTGGFNEKLFF; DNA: TGCAGTGCTAGTGGGACAGGGGGCTTTAATGAAAAACTGTTTTTT
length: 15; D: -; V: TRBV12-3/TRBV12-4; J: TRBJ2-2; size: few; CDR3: CASNLGTPNTGELFF; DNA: TGTGCCAGCAACCTCGGGACTCCGAACACCGGGGAGCTGTTTTTT
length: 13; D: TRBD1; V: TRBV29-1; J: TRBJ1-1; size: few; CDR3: CSVVRDRGTEAFF; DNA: TGCAGCGTTGTCCGGGACAGGGGGACTGAAGCTTTCTTT
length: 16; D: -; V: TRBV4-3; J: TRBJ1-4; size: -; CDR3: CASSHAQAPTNEKLFF; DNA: TGCGCCAGCAGCCATGCTCAGGCCCCAACTAATGAAAAACTGTTTTTT
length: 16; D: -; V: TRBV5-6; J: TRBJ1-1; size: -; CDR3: CASSLRFGELNTEAFF; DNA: TGTGCCAGCAGCTTGCGCTTCGGGGAGTTGAACACTGAAGCTTTCTTT
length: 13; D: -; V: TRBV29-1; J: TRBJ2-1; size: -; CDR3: CSVDKWGYNEQFF; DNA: TGCAGCGTTGATAAGTGGGGCTACAATGAGCAGTTCTTC
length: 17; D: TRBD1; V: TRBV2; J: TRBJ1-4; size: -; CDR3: CASSGEGTGSFYEKLFF; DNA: TGTGCCAGCAGTGGCGAGGGGACAGGGAGCTTTTATGAAAAACTGTTTTTT
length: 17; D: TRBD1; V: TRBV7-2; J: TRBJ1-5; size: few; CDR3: CASSKAGTGGESWPQHF; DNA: TGTGCCAGCAGCAAAGCCGGGACAGGAGGGGAAAGTTGGCCCCAGCATTTT
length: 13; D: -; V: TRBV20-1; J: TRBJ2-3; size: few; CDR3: CSARWEAIDTQYF; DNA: TGCAGTGCTAGGTGGGAAGCAATAGATACGCAGTATTTT
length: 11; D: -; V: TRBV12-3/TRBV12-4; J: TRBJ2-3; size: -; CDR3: CGSGSPDVQYF; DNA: TGTGGCAGCGGCAGTCCAGATGTGCAGTATTTT
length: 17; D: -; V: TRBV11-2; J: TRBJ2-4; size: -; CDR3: CASSLSSVAGAKNIQYF; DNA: TGTGCCAGCAGCTTAAGCTCGGTGGCGGGAGCCAAAAACATTCAGTACTTC
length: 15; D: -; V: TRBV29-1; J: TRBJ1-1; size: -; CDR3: CSVERFGTLNTEAFF; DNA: TGCAGCGTTGAGCGCTTCGGCACGTTGAACACTGAAGCTTTCTTT
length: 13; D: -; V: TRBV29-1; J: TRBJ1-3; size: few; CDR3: CSVYSGGADTIYF; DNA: TGCAGCGTTTACTCTGGGGGCGCGGACACCATATATTTT